The 13 T cell receptor beta chains below all came from one sample that was sequenced in a study of CXCR3-negative and CXCR3-positive naive CD8 T cells. Study-level points and caveats: Greater hydrophobicity was found in TRB CDR3s of CXCR3-positive naive cells than of CXCR3-negative naive cells.

The antigens these receptors bind are not known. 5' RACE that incorporated UMI labels was used to prepare the TRB cDNA libraries. TCRdb re-called the 5' RACE reads, yielding one record per CDR3 amino acid sequence without DNA. Found here are 100,000 or so distinct CDR3 sequences; the top ten clones hold around 0.36%. Sequenced: naive CXCR3+ CD8+ T cells from blood. Subset denoted: CD45RO-CCR7+CD27+CD95- naive CD8+ T cells expressing CXCR3 (TNR3+). The receptors here all came from a human donor in good health. Some clones in this sample may be carry-over from other donors' samples.

The CDR3 protein is CSVVGVSVGETQYF. The chain employs TRBV29-1 and TRBJ2-5; TCRdb designates TRBD1, a call that cannot be tested without DNA. The CDR3 runs to 14 residues. CDR1 and CDR2 from the germline V gene are SQVTM and ANQGSEA. Full variable domain (rest looked up from reference TRBV29-1 and TRBJ2-5): SAVISQKPSRDICQRGTSLTIQCQVDSQVTMMFWYRQQPGQSLTLIATANQGSEATYESGFVIDKFPISRPNLTFSTLTVSNMSPEDSSIYLCSVVGVSVGETQYFGPGTRLLVL.

The chain is built from TRBV12-3 or TRBV12-4 and TRBJ2-4; the D gene TCRdb calls, TRBD2, cannot be checked with no DNA. The CDR3 spans 20 residues. The CDR3 sequence: CASTPEGLAGIRIAKNIQYF.

The V gene is TRBV2, the J gene TRBJ2-7. Germline V gene lookup returns CDR1 SNHLY and CDR2 FYNNEI. The CDR3 covers 14 residues. CDR3 in amino acids: CASSELQSSYEQYF. Full variable domain (missing parts from reference TRBV2 and TRBJ2-7): EPEVTQTPSHQVTQMGQEVILRCVPISNHLYFYWYRQILGQKVEFLVSFYNNEISEKSEIFDDQFSVERPDGSNFTLKIRSTKLEDSAMYFCASSELQSSYEQYFGPGTRLTVT.

This chain links TRBV27 with TRBJ1-6; TCRdb's assignment of TRBD1 cannot be checked, as there is no DNA. The CDR3 contains 14 residues. The germline gives CDR1 MNHEY, CDR2 SMNVEV (reference sequence). The CDR3 spells CASSFPGYDSPLHF.

The V call is TRBV14, the J call TRBJ2-1; TCRdb reports TRBD2, a call that lacks DNA to check it against. Germline CDR1 and CDR2: SGHDN and FVKESK. CDR3 size: 17 residues. The CDR3: CASSPLLALSSYNEQFF.

The V gene is TRBV7-9, the J gene TRBJ2-7; absent DNA, TCRdb's TRBD1 call cannot be checked. CDR3 length equals 15 residues. Germline lookup yields CDR1 SEHNR and CDR2 FQNEAQ (reference sequence). The CDR3 region is CASSLALQGGDEQYF.

V gene TRBV5-1 combines with J gene TRBJ2-1; TCRdb gives TRBD1 as the D gene, but with no DNA this cannot be confirmed. The CDR3 has 12 residues. CDR1 and CDR2 (germline): SGHRS, YFSETQ. CDR3 region: CASSRDTLYWFF. Variable domain in full (rest from reference TRBV5-1 and TRBJ2-1): KAGVTQTPRYLIKTRGQQVTLSCSPISGHRSVSWYQQTPGQGLQFLFEYFSETQRNKGNFPGRFSGRQFSNSRSEMNVSTLELGDSALYLCASSRDTLYWFFGPGTRLTVL.

This sequence joins TRBV4-2 and TRBJ2-7; no DNA is available, so the TRBD1 call from TCRdb remains unchecked. Germline V lookup: CDR1 LGHNA, CDR2 YNFKEQ. The CDR3 extends over 17 amino acids. CDR3 region: CASSQEGGSGSSYEQYF.

The chain is built from TRBV2 and TRBJ2-3. Germline V gene data show CDR1 as SNHLY and CDR2 as FYNNEI. The CDR3 covers 14 residues. The CDR3: CASRIAGISDTQYF.

The V and J genes are TRBV3-1 and TRBJ2-7. This CDR3 spans 13 amino acids. In germline, CDR1 is LGHDT, CDR2 YNNKEL (reference sequence). The CDR3 loop reads CASSQDLANEQYF.

The chain recombines TRBV7-9 with TRBJ1-1. The CDR3 is made up of 16 amino acids. Germline V gene data show CDR1 as SEHNR and CDR2 as FQNEAQ (reference sequence). The CDR3 reads CASSLYHGGRNTEAFF.

This chain links TRBV2 with TRBJ2-7; with no DNA, the TCRdb D assignment of TRBD1 cannot be verified. CDR1 and CDR2 (germline): SNHLY, FYNNEI. The CDR3 length is 14 residues. CDR3 amino acids: CASRKPGQSYEQYF.

This chain joins TRBV6-2 or TRBV6-3 and TRBJ2-7; checking the TCRdb D call of TRBD2 is not possible without DNA. The germline CDR1 and CDR2 sequences are MNHEY and SVGEGT. This CDR3 contains 13 residues. The CDR3 spells CASSYGLANEQYF.